This TCR beta chain was sequenced for a study of CD8 T cells in ankylosing spondylitis. Looked up from germline, CDR1 is SGHAT and CDR2 is FQNNGV. V lost 2 bases and J lost 5, with 1 base in between. This CDR3 comprises 12 residues. The table lists this clonotype with a few counts. From the 5' RACE reads, TCRdb called clonotypes with MiXCR, one entry per CDR3 protein. The data contain a few hundred thousand distinct CDR3 sequences, 15% to 20% of them singletons. Sequencing used blood, either unsorted or a sorted T cell fraction (not recorded which). This sequence originates from a male donor with ankylosing spondylitis or in good health (not recorded which). The chain is built from TRBV11-2 and TRBJ1-6, with D unclear. The CDR3 DNA follows: TGTGCCAGCAGCTTAAATAATTCACCCCTCCACTTT. Protein: CASSLNNSPLHF. The full variable domain, with the rest looked up from reference TRBV11-2 and TRBJ1-6, is EAGVAQSPRYKIIEKRQSVAFWCNPISGHATLYWYQQILGQGPKLLIQFQNNGVVDDSQLPKDRFSAERLKGVDSTLKIQPAKLEDSAVYLCASSLNNSPLHFGNGTRLTVT.